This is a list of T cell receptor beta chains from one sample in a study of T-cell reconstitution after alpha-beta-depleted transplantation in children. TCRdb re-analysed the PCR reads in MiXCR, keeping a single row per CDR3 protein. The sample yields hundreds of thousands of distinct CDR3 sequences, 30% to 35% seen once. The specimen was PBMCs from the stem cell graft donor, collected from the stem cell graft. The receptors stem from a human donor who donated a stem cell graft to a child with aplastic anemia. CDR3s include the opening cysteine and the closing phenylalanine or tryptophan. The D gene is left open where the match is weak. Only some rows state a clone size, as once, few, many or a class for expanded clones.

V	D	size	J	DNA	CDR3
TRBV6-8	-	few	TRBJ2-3	TGTGCCAGCACGATTTGGCAGGGCCCAGATACGCAGTATTTT	CASTIWQGPDTQYF
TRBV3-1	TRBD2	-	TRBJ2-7	TGTGCCAGCAGCCAACCGACTAGCGGGGATTACGAGCAGTACTTC	CASSQPTSGDYEQYF
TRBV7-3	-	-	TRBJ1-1	TGTGCCAGCAGCTTAACAGACGGGCGAGGCGCTGAAGCTTTCTTT	CASSLTDGRGAEAFF
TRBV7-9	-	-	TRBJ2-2	TGTGCCAGCAGCTTATCAGTGAGCGGGGAGCTGTTTTTT	CASSLSVSGELFF
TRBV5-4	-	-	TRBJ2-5	TGTGCCAGCAGCTGGGTGGGATTCCAAGAGACCCAGTACTTC	CASSWVGFQETQYF
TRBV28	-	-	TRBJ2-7	TGTGCCAGCACCTTGGGCCCGAACGGCGAGCAGTACTTC	CASTLGPNGEQYF
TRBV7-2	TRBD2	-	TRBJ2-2	TGTGCCAGCAGCCCGACTAGCGGGAGTTATATCGGGGAGCTGTTTTTT	CASSPTSGSYIGELFF
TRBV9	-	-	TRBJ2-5	TGTGCCAGCAGCTTAACAGTAGCGTGGGGCCAAGAGACCCAGTACTTC	CASSLTVAWGQETQYF
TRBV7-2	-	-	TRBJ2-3	TGTGCCAGCAGTGCCCAGCTCACAGATACGCAGTATTTT	CASSAQLTDTQYF
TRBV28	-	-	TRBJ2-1	TGTGCCAGCGCTACCTGGGGGCTAGCTTTCTACAATGAGCAGTTCTTC	CASATWGLAFYNEQFF
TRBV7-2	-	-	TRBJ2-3	TGTGCCAGCAGCTCCGGGACAACCCTCACAGATACGCAGTATTTT	CASSSGTTLTDTQYF
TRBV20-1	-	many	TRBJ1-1	TGCAGTGCTAGTAGCGGGGACACTGAAGCTTTCTTT	CSASSGDTEAFF
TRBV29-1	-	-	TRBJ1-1	TGCAGCGTTGGAACAAAGGCGGTGAACACTGAAGCTTTCTTT	CSVGTKAVNTEAFF
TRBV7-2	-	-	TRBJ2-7	TGTGCCAGCAGCTTAGGCGCCCACGAGCAGTACTTC	CASSLGAHEQYF
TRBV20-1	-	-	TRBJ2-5	TGCAGTGCTAGAGACGGTTTGGCAGTTCAAGAGACCCAGTACTTC	CSARDGLAVQETQYF
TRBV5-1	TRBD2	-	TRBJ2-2	TGCGCCAGCAGCTTGGTTCTAGCGGGAGCCGTAATCGGGGAGCTGTTTTTT	CASSLVLAGAVIGELFF
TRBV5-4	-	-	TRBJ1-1	TGTGCCAGCAGCTTCGGGGGGGGGCTGGGCACTGAAGCTTTCTTT	CASSFGGGLGTEAFF
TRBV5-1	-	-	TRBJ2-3	TGCGCCAGCAGCTTGGCCCGGCAGGGCGCAGATACGCAGTATTTT	CASSLARQGADTQYF
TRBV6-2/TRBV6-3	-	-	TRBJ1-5	TGTGCCAGCGAGGGGGATCAGGATAGCAATCAGCCCCAGCATTTT	CASEGDQDSNQPQHF
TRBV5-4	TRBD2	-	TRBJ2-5	TGTGCCAGCAGCTACGGACTAGCGGGATGGGGGGAGACCCAGTACTTC	CASSYGLAGWGETQYF
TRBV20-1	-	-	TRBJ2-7	TGCAGTGCTAGAGATGAGGTCGGGGAGCAGTACTTC	CSARDEVGEQYF
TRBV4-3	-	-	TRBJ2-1	TGCGCCAGCAGCCTGAGTAGGGGTCTCAACAATGAGCAGTTCTTC	CASSLSRGLNNEQFF
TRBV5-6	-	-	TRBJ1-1	TGTGCCAGCAGCTTCCAAGAGTTCACTGAAGCTTTCTTT	CASSFQEFTEAFF
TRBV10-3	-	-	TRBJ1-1	TGTGCCATCGGGGGGTCTCAGAACACTGAAGCTTTCTTT	CAIGGSQNTEAFF
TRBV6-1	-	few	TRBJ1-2	TGTGCCAGCAGGCCTTCCGTAGGGGATGACTATGGCTACACCTTC	CASRPSVGDDYGYTF
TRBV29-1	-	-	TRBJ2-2	TGCAGCGTTACAGTTGCGGCCGCCGGGGAGCTGTTTTTT	CSVTVAAAGELFF
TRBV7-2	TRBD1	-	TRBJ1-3	TGTGCCAGCAGCTCACAGGGGCTCAGAAACACCATATATTTT	CASSSQGLRNTIYF
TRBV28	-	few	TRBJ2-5	TGTGCCAGCAGAGAAGCGGGTATACAAGAGACCCAGTACTTC	CASREAGIQETQYF